This T cell receptor beta chain emerged from a study of cytomegalovirus exposure and HLA in healthy donors (dated 2017 in TCRdb). Turning to the overall study: An earlier analysis of several hundred of the donors reported roughly 270 Gb of sequence data and 117 million unique TCR beta sequences from 190 million or so T cells. An early release that covered about 600 HLA-typed donors contained approximately 300 gigabases of sequencing data and 65 million to 100 million unique TCR sequences. Of the roughly 400 genotyped donors, roughly 76% were placed in the genetic ancestry cluster associated with self-reported Caucasian donors. The study aimed to test whether cataloging public T cell receptors could reveal signatures of past pathogen exposure. Using immunosequencing, the study profiled T cell repertoires from roughly 650 subjects and related those repertoires to cytomegalovirus serostatus. A separate validation cohort of about 110 different subjects was used in addition to the approximately 700-subject first cohort. High-throughput TCR immunosequencing, statistical association of individual TCRs with disease status, and machine learning were combined to predict cytomegalovirus infection status. A later analysis re-examined previously published TCR beta repertoires from 500 to 700 donors and added high-resolution HLA genotyping to investigate patterns of TCR occurrence. The later analysis used no new phenotypic data to find candidate immune exposures, relying instead on TCR beta sequences and their occurrence across donors. To decide whether each TCR beta V gene segment behaved as functional or pseudogenic, an earlier analysis of some 540 of the donors relied on high-throughput TCR beta sequencing. Alongside the repertoire data, information on donor age, sex, ethnicity and CMV serostatus was compiled. A later genetic analysis used genome-wide SNP genotypes for about three fifths of the 666 donors, treating that subset as a discovery cohort. Every repertoire in the discovery cohort had been generated on one and the same sequencing platform. HLA typing included class I and class II loci at four-digit resolution. The number of donors typed differed by locus, with about 629-640 for A, B, C, DRB1 and DQB1, over 500 for DQA1, 606 for DPA1, and 472 for DPB1. Because of strong linkage in the cohort, roughly 5 DR-DQ haplotypes were treated as single units for association and clustering. Across some 400 genotyped donors of the cohort, an average of 235,054 unique TCR beta nucleotide sequences per donor were sequenced, and roughly 20% of those sequences were non-productive. Beyond this particular receptor, the publication reports: V-gene and J-gene trimming of TCR beta chains was associated with a missense DCLRE1C variant in a later genetic analysis, and the association was replicated in an independent cohort. Some IMGT-functional V segments, including TRBV6-2 and TRBV6-3, could not be distinguished by the 87-base-pair reads and were therefore excluded. According to a later genetic analysis, donors in an Asian-associated ancestry cluster had fewer N-insertions in productive TCRs than the approximately 710-donor mean. In an earlier analysis of several hundred of the donors, most TCR beta V segments were observed in productive rearrangements about 87% or about 30% of the time, broadly matching IMGT annotations. The cohort was sequenced for TCR beta chains only, and without alpha or paired-chain data the features that could be detected were limited. Because counts were too low, around 17 rarely observed V segments, including chromosome 9 orphons, were left out of the earlier analysis of some 640 of the donors. In a later analysis, some 17,000 TCR beta sequences were associated with specific HLA alleles at a false discovery rate of 0.05. Because some donors lacked HLA typing at each locus, the association tests relied only on the typed subset. Most TCR sequences were seen in very few donors, while some public TCRs were found in many individuals. Sequencing depth was assumed to be roughly uniform across donors in the presence/absence analyses, though that assumption may not hold. A further reported finding was that TCR beta sequences accurately predicted the HLA-A and HLA-B alleles for most subjects in the first cohort. Linkage disequilibrium might explain the correlated functional status among segregating V segments, but an unknown experimental factor could not be ruled out. The study gave a list of 150 to 200 TCR beta chains associated with cytomegalovirus. Most CMV-associated TCR beta chains appeared to be HLA-restricted in a later analysis, and the HLA associations seemed to be driven largely by CMV exposure. It was suggested by the authors that the approach could potentially be generalized to other disease states and immunological phenotypes. A cluster of highly shared sequence variants was judged likely to represent a technical artifact of the sequencing pipeline. In a later analysis, the rate of TCR association differed among HLA loci, with DRB1 alleles having the most associated TCRs and HLA-C alleles having the fewest. In both the original and validation cohorts, the classifier was reported to diagnose cytomegalovirus status with high specificity and sensitivity. In a later analysis, HLA-associated TCR beta chains showed more clonal expansion and lower generation probabilities than non-associated chains that were equally common. Several of the top co-occurrence clusters appeared to be linked to parvovirus B19, influenza, CMV and Epstein-Barr virus, according to a later analysis. Strong co-occurrence of HLA alleles, especially DR and DQ, made assigning TCR associations to individual alleles difficult. CMV serostatus was the only immune exposure information available for the cohort. Three of the identified cytomegalovirus-associated TCR beta chains were confirmed in vitro to be specific for cytomegalovirus antigens.

On this clone itself: The clone's antigen remains unknown. Base qualities were left out, and no much larger clone turns up one base away.

The library was produced with the immunoSEQ multiplex PCR assay. For the multiplex PCR, a mixture combining 60 forward primers for TCR Vbeta segments and 13 reverse primers for TCR Jbeta segments was used. The CDR3 region of rearranged TCR beta genes was amplified from genomic DNA with a multiplex PCR assay. The amplified TCR beta libraries were sequenced on the Illumina HiSeq System as 87-base-pair reads. Concerning the study's data processing: Across the 670 or so repertoires, a later analysis counted 75 million to 90 million unique TCR beta chains, 8.5 million to 12 million of which were shared by at least two donors. Raw reads were error-corrected and collapsed into unique sequences by a nearest-neighbor algorithm in which closely related sequences were merged to remove PCR and sequencing errors. To assign V, D and J gene segments, CDR3 sequences were aligned to IMGT reference sequences. Each retained sequence needed at least a six-nucleotide match to both a V gene segment and a J gene segment. A rearrangement counted as productive if the CDR3 had no stop codons and remained in frame with V and J, and every other rearrangement counted as non-productive. Following IMGT convention, CDR3 was defined as the stretch from the second conserved V-encoded cysteine up to the conserved J-encoded phenylalanine. Sequences without an unambiguous match to a single V gene segment were excluded from the earlier analysis of 450 to 750 of the donors. In an earlier analysis of a few hundred of the donors, a V segment was called functional when productive rearrangements were above 56.7%, and segregating when the standard deviation between donors exceeded 5%. A statistical classification framework was built for diagnosing cytomegalovirus status from the catalog of TCR beta chain sequences. A later analysis assigned V and J genes by comparing TCR nucleotide sequences with IMGT/GENE-DB human TR gene sequences. The TCRdist pipeline was used in a later analysis to assign CDR3 sequences and most-parsimonious VDJ recombination scenarios. In a later analysis, each TCR beta chain was defined by its CDR3 amino acid sequence together with its V-gene family, and reads lacking a unique V-gene family were excluded. In a later analysis, nearly 600 highly shared, low-generation-probability nucleotide sequences were removed to address suspected cross-contamination and a sequencing artifact. A later analysis calculated a clonal expansion index for each public chain from normalized within-repertoire ranks of inferred template counts. A later analysis computed generation probabilities with a VDJ recombination model fitted to out-of-frame rearrangements, and checked the results against IGoR. In a later analysis, hypergeometric tests were used to score TCR-TCR, TCR-HLA and TCR-CMV co-occurrence, with a repertoire-size bias correction applied to TCR pairs. False discovery rates were estimated in a later analysis by permuting HLA or CMV assignments 20 times. In a later analysis, co-occurring TCRs were grouped using DBSCAN, and TCRdist sequence similarity was added for clustering within HLA-allele-positive subsets. Repertoires with fewer than 30,000 or more than 120,000 public chains, plus five repertoires with anomalous nucleotide sharing, were excluded from co-occurrence clustering. The immuneACCESS repertoire file appears here via TCRdb, limited to in-frame rearrangements. These files lack a portion of the clones; in checked studies, under half of the deficit traces to unresolved V genes, and the cause of the others is not known. V and J calls and clone size are as listed in that table; D and trimming were resolved from the DNA. For this sample there are 150,000 or so clones; roughly four fifths appear just once. The top ten constitute roughly 0.76% of the sample.

The cohort consisted of 666 healthy bone marrow donors. Cohort members were all nominally healthy when sampled, although unrecorded immune exposures were likely present. The donor was CMV seronegative and belonged to the group of 350 to 400 seronegative cohort members. A peripheral blood sample was provided by each donor, and peripheral blood mononuclear cells were used for TCR beta sequencing. Genomic DNA extraction from the blood cell samples was performed with the Qiagen DNeasy Blood Extraction Kit. V drops 3 bases and J drops 1 base, leaving 15 bases in between. CDR1 and CDR2, looked up from the germline V gene, are SGHAT and FQNNGV. CDR3 length: 16 amino acids, cysteine to phenylalanine. CDR3 DNA is the only sequence kept; it has 48 bases, read in frame from the first base.

The sequence links TRBV11-2 to TRBJ1-1, with TRBD1 tentatively as D gene (5 bases match). The sequence was obtained from a female donor in good health and CMV-seronegative. The sample taken for sequencing was PBMCs. The DNA sequence is as follows: TGTGCCAGCAGCTTGCCTTTACGACAGACGAACACTGAAGCTTTCTTT. Its amino acids are CASSLPLRQTNTEAFF.